The 20 T cell receptor beta chains below were found in one sample sequenced in a study of cytomegalovirus exposure and HLA in healthy donors. In the PCR, 60 Vbeta and 13 Jbeta primers were used. Sequencing used immunoSEQ multiplex PCR; TCRdb keeps in-frame clones, though not all of them. Here the sample spans some 150,000 clones, around 79% being singletons. The source material was PBMCs. The receptors were gathered from a man aged 50 to 59 in good health and CMV-seropositive.

This chain joins TRBV30 and TRBJ2-7; D might be TRBD1 (6 bases). CDR3 length equals 14 residues. V was clipped by 0 bases and J by 6 bases, with 15 bases between them. Germline CDR1 reads GTSNPN; CDR2 reads SVGIG (reference sequence). This CDR3 is CAWSVPPQGFEQYF. CDR3 bases: TGTGCCTGGAGTGTACCCCCCCAGGGGTTCGAGCAGTACTTC.

Only one count was recorded for this clone. J is TRBJ1-1 and V is TRBV11-2, with D tentatively TRBD1 (5 bases). The CDR3 is 13 residues long. Germline V CDR1 and CDR2: SGHAT, FQNNGV. V was shortened by 2 bases and J by 7 bases, with 11 bases between the two germline ends. CDR3 protein: CASSLFSGGEAFF. The CDR3 coding sequence is TGTGCCAGCAGCTTATTCTCGGGGGGTGAAGCTTTCTTT.

V gene TRBV28 combines with J gene TRBJ2-1, with 8 bases lining up with TRBD2. J gave up 1 base and V 4 bases, and 3 bases lay outside the gene matches. Germline values: CDR1 MDHEN, CDR2 SYDVKM. The CDR3 sequence is 15 residues long. The CDR3 loop reads CASSSAGESYNEQFF. The CDR3 nucleotides read TGTGCCAGCAGTTCAGCGGGAGAATCCTACAATGAGCAGTTCTTC. The full variable domain, rest sourced from reference TRBV28 and TRBJ2-1, is DVKVTQSSRYLVKRTGEKVFLECVQDMDHENMFWYRQDPGLGLRLIYFSYDVKMKEKGDIPEGYSVSREKKERFSLILESASTNQTSMYLCASSSAGESYNEQFFGPGTRLTVL.

The gene calls are TRBV21-1 and TRBJ2-7; TRBD1 is taken as the D call from the table, unchecked against the DNA. TRBV21-1 is recorded as a pseudogene. The CDR3 loop spans 15 amino acids. For the CDR3, the DNA is TGTGCCAGCAGCATTCACCGGGACATTATTTACGAGCAGTACTTC. It yields the protein CASSIHRDIIYEQYF.

CDR3 in DNA: TGTGCCAGCAGTGAAGCGGCGGACACTGAAGCTTTCTTT. It specifies CASSEAADTEAFF. The chain uses TRBV6-1 and TRBJ1-1; D unresolved. V lost 0 bases and J 3 bases, leaving 5 bases between the germline ends. The CDR3 length is 13 residues. Germline V gives CDR1 MNHNS, CDR2 SASEGT.

V usage is TRBV19 and J usage is TRBJ1-5; perhaps TRBD1 as D (6 bases). V shed 6 bases and J shed 6 bases, with 18 bases lying between them. CDR3 length equals 15 residues. Germline V gives CDR1 LNHDA, CDR2 SQIVND (reference sequence). CDR3 nucleotide sequence: TGTGCCAGTAGGAATGGACAGCTTAGATCTCAGCCCCAGCATTTT. It encodes CASRNGQLRSQPQHF.

The gene calls are TRBV15 and TRBJ2-3; 11 nucleotides line up with TRBD1. The V and J ends lost 1 base and 6 bases, in that order; junction bases with no gene match: 3. Germline CDR1 and CDR2: LNHNV and YYDKDF (reference sequence). This CDR3 comprises 15 residues. The CDR3 coding sequence is TGTGCCACCAGCAGAGGCGGGACAGGGGGGGATACGCAGTATTTT. It specifies CATSRGGTGGDTQYF. Drawing the rest from reference TRBV15 and TRBJ2-3, the complete variable domain is DAMVIQNPRYQVTQFGKPVTLSCSQTLNHNVMYWYQQKSSQAPKLLFHYYDKDFNNEADTPDNFQSRRPNTSFCFLDIRSPGLGDTAMYLCATSRGGTGGDTQYFGPGTRLTVL.

The chain combines TRBV14 with TRBJ1-5, with D perhaps TRBD1 (5 bases). The CDR3 is made up of 15 amino acids. V lost 4 bases, J lost 4 bases, and 14 bases lay in between. Germline loops: CDR1 SGHDN, CDR2 FVKESK. Here the CDR3 reads CASSPRLRDNQPQHF. CDR3 bases: TGTGCCAGCAGCCCGCGCCTCAGGGATAATCAGCCCCAGCATTTT.

The V call is TRBV29-1, the J call TRBJ1-2; 7 nucleotides match TRBD1. This CDR3 contains 12 residues. The germline V gene encodes CDR1 SQVTM and CDR2 ANQGSEA. Unmatched junction bases numbered 4, after V lost 5 bases and J lost 4 bases. The CDR3 region is CSVRTGAYGYTF. CDR3 DNA sequence: TGCAGCGTTCGCACAGGGGCCTATGGCTACACCTTC.

The V gene is TRBV6-1, the J gene TRBJ1-2; D is perhaps TRBD1 (5 bases). Germline V gives CDR1 MNHNS, CDR2 SASEGT. The CDR3 is 13 amino acids. Trimming removed 7 bases at V and 1 base at J, with 10 bases between. The CDR3 spells CASNNRSNYGYTF. The CDR3, as DNA: TGTGCCAGCAACAACAGGAGTAACTATGGCTACACCTTC.

The gene calls are TRBV6-1 and TRBJ2-7; perhaps TRBD2 as D (5 bases). Trimming took off 4 bases at V and 4 bases at J, with 17 bases between the two ends. Germline V lookup: CDR1 MNHNS, CDR2 SASEGT. The CDR3 extends over 15 amino acids. CDR3 protein: CASSVGMRELYEQYF. DNA for the CDR3: TGTGCCAGCAGTGTCGGGATGAGAGAATTATACGAGCAGTACTTC.

This chain joins TRBV19 and TRBJ2-4; D is uncertain. Germline V CDR1 and CDR2: LNHDA, SQIVND (reference sequence). The CDR3 contains 12 residues. Trimming pared 5 bases from V and 3 bases from J, leaving 5 bases between. The CDR3 sequence is CASSLLKNIQYF. The CDR3 DNA reads as TGTGCCAGTAGTCTCCTCAAAAACATTCAGTACTTC.

The J gene is TRBJ2-5, the V gene TRBV29-1, with 7 bases matching TRBD1. Germline CDR1 and CDR2: SQVTM and ANQGSEA. With 6 bases clipped from V and 3 bases from J, the junction kept 4 bases outside the gene matches. This CDR3 comprises 12 residues. CDR3 DNA: TGCAGCGTCAAAACAGGGGAAGAGACCCAGTACTTC. This gives the protein CSVKTGEETQYF.

This sequence joins TRBV27 and TRBJ2-2, with 9 positions matching TRBD1. The germline V gene has CDR1 MNHEY and CDR2 SMNVEV (reference sequence). This CDR3 has 15 residues. V lost 5 bases and J lost 5; bases outside the gene matches: 6. The CDR3 bases are TGTGCCAGCAGTGAGGGACAGGGCAGTACCGGGGAGCTGTTTTTT. Translating gives CASSEGQGSTGELFF.

This CDR3 is CASSPGTGAGDEQFF. Here the CDR3 DNA reads TGTGCCAGCTCACCAGGGACAGGGGCCGGCGATGAGCAGTTCTTC. This chain joins TRBV18 and TRBJ2-1; 10 nucleotides match TRBD1. Germline CDR1 is KGHSH and CDR2 is LQKENI. The CDR3 covers 15 residues. The J segment lost 8 bases and the V segment lost 2 bases, leaving 6 bases of the junction unmatched. Looking up the rest from reference TRBV18 and TRBJ2-1 gives the full variable domain: NAGVMQNPRHLVRRRGQEARLRCSPMKGHSHVYWYRQLPEEGLKFMVYLQKENIIDESGMPKERFSAEFPKEGPSILRIQQVVRGDSAAYFCASSPGTGAGDEQFFGPGTRLTVL.

This chain links TRBV9 with TRBJ2-5, with D uncertain. The V gene's germline CDR1 is SGDLS and CDR2 YYNGEE. The CDR3 has 14 amino acids. Trimming left V 0 bases short and J 2 bases short, with 8 bases between. CDR3 sequence (DNA): TGTGCCAGCAGCGTAGGAGGTGTACAAGAGACCCAGTACTTC. Translation: CASSVGGVQETQYF.

This clone has just one count. The chain couples TRBV9 to TRBJ1-3; D uncertain. The CDR3 length is 14 residues. CDR1 and CDR2 (germline): SGDLS, YYNGEE. With 10 bases removed from V and 0 bases from J, the gap between germline ends came to 14 bases. The CDR3 coding sequence is TGTGCCTCCGGGCCGGGAAGCTCTGGAAACACCATATATTTT. Translation gives CASGPGSSGNTIYF.

This chain uses TRBV7-9 with TRBJ1-4, with unresolved D. V was cut by 0 bases and J by 8 bases, with 10 bases left in between. From germline, CDR1 is SEHNR and CDR2 FQNEAQ (reference sequence). This CDR3 has 14 residues. DNA of the CDR3: TGTGCCAGCAGCTTAGCAATAGCTGGGGAAAAACTGTTTTTT. Its translation is CASSLAIAGEKLFF. The whole variable domain, remainder taken from reference TRBV7-9 and TRBJ1-4, is DTGVSQNPRHKITKRGQNVTFRCDPISEHNRLYWYRQTLGQGPEFLTYFQNEAQLEKSRLLSDRFSAERPKGSFSTLEIQRTEQGDSAMYLCASSLAIAGEKLFFGSGTQLSVL.

This clone has only a few counts. The chain recombines TRBV10-3 with TRBJ1-2; 7 positions agree with TRBD1. Germline loops: CDR1 ENHRY, CDR2 SYGVKD. The CDR3 extends over 14 amino acids. V lost 3 bases, J lost 4 bases, and 5 bases stayed unmatched. The CDR3 is CAISDSGGGYGYTF. The CDR3 DNA reads as TGTGCCATCAGTGATTCAGGGGGAGGCTATGGCTACACCTTC.

The rearrangement links TRBV18 to TRBJ2-1; perhaps TRBD2 as D (5 bases). V was shortened by 5 bases and J by 8 bases, with 16 bases between the two germline ends. CDR1 is KGHSH, CDR2 LQKENI, per germline. This CDR3 has 14 amino acids. Here the CDR3 reads CASSILSSGDEQFF. The CDR3 nucleotides are TGTGCCAGCTCAATCCTTAGCAGCGGAGATGAGCAGTTCTTC.